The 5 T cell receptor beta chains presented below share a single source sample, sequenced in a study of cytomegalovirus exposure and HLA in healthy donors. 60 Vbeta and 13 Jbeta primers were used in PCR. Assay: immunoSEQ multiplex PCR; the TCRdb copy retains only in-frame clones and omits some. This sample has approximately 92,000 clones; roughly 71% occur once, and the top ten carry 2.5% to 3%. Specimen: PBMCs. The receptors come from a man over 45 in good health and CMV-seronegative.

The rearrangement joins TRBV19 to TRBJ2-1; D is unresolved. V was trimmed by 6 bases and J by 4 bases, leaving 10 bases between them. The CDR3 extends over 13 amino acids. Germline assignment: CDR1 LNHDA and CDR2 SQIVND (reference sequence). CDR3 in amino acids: CASRLSGYNEQFF. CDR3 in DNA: TGTGCCAGTAGGCTTTCAGGATACAATGAGCAGTTCTTC.

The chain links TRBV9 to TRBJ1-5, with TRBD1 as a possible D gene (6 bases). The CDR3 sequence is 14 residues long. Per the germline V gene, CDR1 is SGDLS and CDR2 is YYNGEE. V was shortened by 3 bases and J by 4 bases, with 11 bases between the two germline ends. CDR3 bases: TGTGCCAGCAGCGCAGGGGTTAGGAATCAGCCCCAGCATTTT. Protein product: CASSAGVRNQPQHF. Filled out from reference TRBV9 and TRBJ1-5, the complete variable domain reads DSGVTQTPKHLITATGQRVTLRCSPRSGDLSVYWYQQSLDQGLQFLIQYYNGEERAKGNILERFSAQQFPDLHSELNLSSLELGDSALYFCASSAGVRNQPQHFGDGTRLSIL.

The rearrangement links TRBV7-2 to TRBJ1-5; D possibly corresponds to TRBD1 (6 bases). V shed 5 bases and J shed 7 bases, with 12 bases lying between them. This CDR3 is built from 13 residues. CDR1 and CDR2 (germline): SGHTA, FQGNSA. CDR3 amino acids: CASSPNRDQPQHF. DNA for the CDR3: TGTGCCAGCAGCCCAAACAGGGACCAGCCCCAGCATTTT.

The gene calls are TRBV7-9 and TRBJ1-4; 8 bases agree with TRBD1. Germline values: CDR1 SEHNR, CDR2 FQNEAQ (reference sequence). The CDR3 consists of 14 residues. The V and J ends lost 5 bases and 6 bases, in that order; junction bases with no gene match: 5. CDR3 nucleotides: TGTGCCAGCAGCCAGGGACAGGCTCATGAAAAACTGTTTTTT. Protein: CASSQGQAHEKLFF. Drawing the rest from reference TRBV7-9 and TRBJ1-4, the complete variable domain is DTGVSQNPRHKITKRGQNVTFRCDPISEHNRLYWYRQTLGQGPEFLTYFQNEAQLEKSRLLSDRFSAERPKGSFSTLEIQRTEQGDSAMYLCASSQGQAHEKLFFGSGTQLSVL.

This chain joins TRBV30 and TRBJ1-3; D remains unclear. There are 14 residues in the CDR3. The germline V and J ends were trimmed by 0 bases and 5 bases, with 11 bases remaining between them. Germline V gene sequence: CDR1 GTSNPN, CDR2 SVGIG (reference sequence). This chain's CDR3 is CAWSVEGRRNTIYF. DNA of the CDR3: TGTGCCTGGAGTGTCGAGGGTCGGAGAAACACCATATATTTT.